Listed below are T cell receptor beta chains from one sample, sequenced in a study of blood T cell repertoires in COVID-19. Method: immunoSEQ multiplex PCR; TCRdb's copy keeps in-frame clones and lacks some. The table lists hundreds of thousands of clones, 88% of them singletons, with approximately 1.2% in the top ten. Sequencing used PBMCs or T cells enriched from blood (not recorded which). These receptors came from a woman aged 40 to 55 with acute COVID-19. Each CDR3 is given with its conserved first and last residue. Each record gives: clone size, D gene, V gene, J gene, CDR3 protein, CDR3 DNA. D genes are given only for firm matches. Clone size appears in some rows only: once, few, many, or a class for an expanded clone.

size: NA
D: NA
V: TRBV2
J: TRBJ2-3
CDR3: CASVAPYTQYF
DNA: TGTGCCAGCGTGGCCCCTTATACGCAGTATTTT

size: NA
D: NA
V: TRBV27
J: TRBJ1-4
CDR3: CASRKTGTNEKLFF
DNA: TGTGCCAGCAGAAAAACAGGGACCAATGAAAAACTGTTTTTT

size: NA
D: NA
V: TRBV28
J: TRBJ1-1
CDR3: CASSVLTEAFF
DNA: TGTGCCAGCTCCGTTCTCACTGAAGCTTTCTTT

size: NA
D: NA
V: TRBV18
J: TRBJ2-1
CDR3: CASSPLAGVDNEQFF
DNA: TGTGCCAGCTCACCATTGGCAGGGGTAGACAATGAGCAGTTCTTC

size: NA
D: TRBD1
V: TRBV4-3
J: TRBJ1-1
CDR3: CASSQETGGGTEAFF
DNA: TGCGCCAGCAGCCAAGAAACAGGGGGAGGAACTGAAGCTTTCTTT

size: NA
D: NA
V: TRBV30
J: TRBJ1-4
CDR3: CAWSLWTQNEKLFF
DNA: TGTGCCTGGAGTTTGTGGACACAGAATGAAAAACTGTTTTTT

size: NA
D: NA
V: TRBV19
J: TRBJ1-5
CDR3: CASSPRQYSNQPQHF
DNA: TGTGCCAGTAGTCCACGACAGTATAGCAATCAGCCCCAGCATTTT

size: NA
D: TRBD2
V: TRBV30
J: TRBJ2-1
CDR3: CAKSSGTSGYNEQFF
DNA: TGTGCCAAATCTTCCGGGACTAGCGGCTACAATGAGCAGTTCTTC

size: NA
D: NA
V: TRBV5-6
J: TRBJ2-5
CDR3: CASSLAPGVQETQYF
DNA: TGTGCCAGCAGCTTGGCCCCAGGGGTCCAAGAGACCCAGTACTTC

size: NA
D: NA
V: TRBV5-1
J: TRBJ1-1
CDR3: CASSLGEGITEAFF
DNA: TGCGCCAGCAGCTTGGGGGAGGGGATCACTGAAGCTTTCTTT

size: NA
D: NA
V: TRBV27
J: TRBJ2-1
CDR3: CASSPSAVWEQFF
DNA: TGTGCCAGCAGTCCCTCCGCGGTTTGGGAGCAGTTCTTC

size: NA
D: NA
V: TRBV7-9
J: TRBJ2-4
CDR3: CASSAVQTLAKNIQYF
DNA: TGTGCCAGCAGCGCTGTTCAGACACTAGCCAAAAACATTCAGTACTTC

size: few
D: NA
V: TRBV7-9
J: TRBJ1-2
CDR3: CASSPVPSTSSGDGYTF
DNA: TGTGCCAGCAGCCCGGTCCCCTCCACCTCTTCAGGGGACGGCTACACCTTC

size: NA
D: NA
V: TRBV28
J: TRBJ1-2
CDR3: CASSLPQGGDFYGYTF
DNA: TGTGCCAGCAGTTTACCCCAAGGCGGTGACTTCTATGGCTACACCTTC

size: NA
D: NA
V: TRBV7-9
J: TRBJ1-6
CDR3: CASSLEQYNSPLHF
DNA: TGTGCCAGCAGCTTAGAACAGTATAATTCACCCCTCCACTTT

size: once
D: NA
V: TRBV18
J: TRBJ1-2
CDR3: CASSPTPSGGEHNYGYTF
DNA: TGTGCCAGCTCACCAACCCCGTCGGGAGGAGAACATAACTATGGCTACACCTTC